This is a list of T cell receptor beta chains from one sample in a study of T cell responses to AZD1222 COVID-19 vaccine. Sequencing used immunoSEQ multiplex PCR; TCRdb keeps in-frame clones, though not all of them. Among roughly 90,000 clones listed, 75% to 95% were seen once. The sample in question was peripheral blood, obtained on day 0 of MenACWY control vaccination. The receptor set was obtained from an adult in good health. The CDR3 runs from the conserved cysteine through the conserved F or W. D genes are given only for firm matches. Some rows have no size entry. The others give once, few or many, or a class for an expanded clone.

D: .; V: TRBV27; J: TRBJ2-1; size: .; CDR3: CASSSLRGGELGNEQFF; DNA: TGTGCCAGCAGTTCCCTCAGGGGGGGAGAGCTTGGAAATGAGCAGTTCTTC
D: .; V: TRBV20-1; J: TRBJ2-7; size: .; CDR3: CSAASAGEQYF; DNA: TGCAGTGCTGCTAGCGCTGGCGAGCAGTACTTC
D: TRBD1; V: TRBV7-9; J: TRBJ1-5; size: .; CDR3: CASSWGTGQPQHF; DNA: TGTGCCAGCAGCTGGGGGACAGGACAGCCCCAGCATTTT
D: .; V: TRBV23-1; J: TRBJ2-1; size: .; CDR3: CAPMVGGGNEQFF; DNA: TGCGCCCCTATGGTTGGGGGCGGGAATGAGCAGTTCTTC
D: .; V: TRBV27; J: TRBJ1-5; size: few; CDR3: CASSYGKSNQPQHF; DNA: TGTGCCAGCAGTTATGGGAAAAGCAATCAGCCCCAGCATTTT
D: .; V: TRBV19; J: TRBJ2-3; size: .; CDR3: CASSSPVTTSTDTQYF; DNA: TGTGCCAGTAGTTCCCCAGTAACTACAAGCACAGATACGCAGTATTTT
D: .; V: TRBV7-9; J: TRBJ1-2; size: .; CDR3: CASSSNPGGHGYTF; DNA: TGTGCCAGCAGCTCCAACCCTGGAGGACATGGCTACACCTTC
D: .; V: TRBV4-1; J: TRBJ1-6; size: .; CDR3: CASSQDLPKSSPLHF; DNA: TGCGCCAGCAGCCAAGATCTCCCTAAGAGTTCACCCCTCCACTTT
D: .; V: TRBV2; J: TRBJ2-2; size: once; CDR3: CASRLDSGGELFF; DNA: TGTGCCAGCCGACTGGACTCAGGGGGGGAGCTGTTTTTT
D: TRBD1; V: TRBV6-5; J: TRBJ2-7; size: .; CDR3: CASSRTGEYEQYF; DNA: TGTGCCAGCAGCAGGACAGGGGAATACGAGCAGTACTTC
D: TRBD2; V: TRBV3-1/TRBV3-2; J: TRBJ2-5; size: .; CDR3: CASSQDATSGWVAQYF; DNA: TGTGCCAGCAGCCAAGACGCGACTAGCGGTTGGGTGGCCCAGTACTTC
D: .; V: TRBV30; J: TRBJ1-6; size: .; CDR3: CAWNRDINNSPLHF; DNA: TGTGCCTGGAACCGGGACATCAATAATTCACCCCTCCACTTT
D: TRBD1; V: TRBV27; J: TRBJ1-1; size: .; CDR3: CASSPGQGMDTEAFF; DNA: TGTGCCAGCAGTCCGGGACAGGGTATGGACACTGAAGCTTTCTTT
D: TRBD2; V: TRBV5-5; J: TRBJ2-1; size: once; CDR3: CASSRLAGYNEQFF; DNA: TGTGCCAGCAGTAGACTAGCGGGTTACAATGAGCAGTTCTTC
D: .; V: TRBV19; J: TRBJ1-2; size: .; CDR3: CASRIDSSLGYTF; DNA: TGTGCCAGTAGGATCGACAGCTCCTTAGGCTACACCTTC
D: TRBD2; V: TRBV7-9; J: TRBJ2-1; size: once; CDR3: CASSLGAGGPYNEQFF; DNA: TGTGCCAGCAGCTTAGGAGCGGGAGGGCCCTACAATGAGCAGTTCTTC